The TCR beta chain described here comes from a study of blood T cell repertoires in COVID-19. Study summary: In each case, the material was cDNA or gDNA derived from T cells, B-cell-depleted T cells, or PBMCs.

The protocol was immunoSEQ multiplex PCR, while the TCRdb copy is restricted to in-frame clones and leaves out a portion. The table shows tens of thousands of clones, with 86% occurring only once. CDR3 length: 15 residues. Germline CDR1 reads MNHEY; CDR2 reads SVGEGT. V lost 2 bases, J lost 1 base, and 6 bases lay in between. This chain uses TRBV6-2 or TRBV6-3 with TRBJ2-6, with D maybe TRBD2 (6 bases). The clonotype comes from a man aged 30 to 45 with acute or convalescent COVID-19. The sample consisted of peripheral blood. The CDR3 bases are TGTGCCAGCAGTTACGGAGGGTCTGGGGCCAACGTCCTGACTTTC. It translates to CASSYGGSGANVLTF.